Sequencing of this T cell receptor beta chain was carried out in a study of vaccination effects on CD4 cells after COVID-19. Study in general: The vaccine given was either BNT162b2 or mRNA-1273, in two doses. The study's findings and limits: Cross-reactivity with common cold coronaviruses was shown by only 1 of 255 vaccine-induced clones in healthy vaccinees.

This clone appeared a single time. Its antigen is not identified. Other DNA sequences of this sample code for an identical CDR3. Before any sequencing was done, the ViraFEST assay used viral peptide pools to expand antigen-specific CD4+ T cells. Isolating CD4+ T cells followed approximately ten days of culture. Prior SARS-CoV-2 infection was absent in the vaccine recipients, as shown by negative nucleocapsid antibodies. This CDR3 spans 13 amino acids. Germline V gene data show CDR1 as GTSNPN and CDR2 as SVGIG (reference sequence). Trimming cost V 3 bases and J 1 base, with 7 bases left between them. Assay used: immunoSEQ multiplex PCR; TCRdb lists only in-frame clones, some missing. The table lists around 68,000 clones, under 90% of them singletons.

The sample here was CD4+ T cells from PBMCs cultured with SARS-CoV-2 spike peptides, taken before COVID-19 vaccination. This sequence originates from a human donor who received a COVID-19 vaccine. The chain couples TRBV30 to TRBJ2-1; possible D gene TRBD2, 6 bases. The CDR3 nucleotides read TGTGCCTGGAGCCGGGGGTCCTACAATGAGCAGTTCTTC. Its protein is CAWSRGSYNEQFF.